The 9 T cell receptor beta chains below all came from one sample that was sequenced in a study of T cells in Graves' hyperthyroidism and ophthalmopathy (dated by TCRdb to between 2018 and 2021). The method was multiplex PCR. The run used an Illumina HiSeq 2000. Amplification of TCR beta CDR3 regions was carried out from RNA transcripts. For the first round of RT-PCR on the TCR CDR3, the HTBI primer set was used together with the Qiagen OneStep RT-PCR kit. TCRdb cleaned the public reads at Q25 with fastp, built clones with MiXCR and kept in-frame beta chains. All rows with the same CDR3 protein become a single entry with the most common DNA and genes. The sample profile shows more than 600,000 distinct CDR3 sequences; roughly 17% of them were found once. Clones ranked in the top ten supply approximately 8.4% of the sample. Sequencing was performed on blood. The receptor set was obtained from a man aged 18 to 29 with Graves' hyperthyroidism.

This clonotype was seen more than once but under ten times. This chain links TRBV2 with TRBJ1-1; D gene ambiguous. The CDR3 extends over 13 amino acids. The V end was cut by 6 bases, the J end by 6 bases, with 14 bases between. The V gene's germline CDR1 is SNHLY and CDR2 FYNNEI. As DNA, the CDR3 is TGTGCCAGCAGGAGGGTTGATTTGTCTGAAGCTTTCTTT. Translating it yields CASRRVDLSEAFF.

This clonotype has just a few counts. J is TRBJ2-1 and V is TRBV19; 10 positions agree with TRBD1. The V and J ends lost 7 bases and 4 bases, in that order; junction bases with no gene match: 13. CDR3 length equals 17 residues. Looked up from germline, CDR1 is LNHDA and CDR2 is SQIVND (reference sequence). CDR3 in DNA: TGTGCCAGTACCACCCCCACCGGGGACAGGGGTTACAATGAGCAGTTCTTC. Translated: CASTTPTGDRGYNEQFF.

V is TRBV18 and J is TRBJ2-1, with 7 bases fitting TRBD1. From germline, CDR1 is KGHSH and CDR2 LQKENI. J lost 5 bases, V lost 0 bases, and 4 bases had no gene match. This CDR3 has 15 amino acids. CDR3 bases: TGTGCCAGCTCACCACCGGTCAGGGGGAACAATGAGCAGTTCTTC. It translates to CASSPPVRGNNEQFF.

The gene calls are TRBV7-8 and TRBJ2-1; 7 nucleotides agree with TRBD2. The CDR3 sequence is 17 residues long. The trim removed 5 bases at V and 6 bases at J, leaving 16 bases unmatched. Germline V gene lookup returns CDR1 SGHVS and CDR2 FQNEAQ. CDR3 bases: TGTGCCAGCAGCGCGTATAGCGGGCAGGGCGCTGCCAATGAGCAGTTCTTC. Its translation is CASSAYSGQGAANEQFF.

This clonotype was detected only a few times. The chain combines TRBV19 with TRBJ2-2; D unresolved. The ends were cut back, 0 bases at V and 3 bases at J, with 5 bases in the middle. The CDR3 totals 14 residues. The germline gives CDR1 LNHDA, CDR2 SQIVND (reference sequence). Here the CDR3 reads CASSIEAYTGELFF. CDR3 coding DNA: TGTGCCAGTAGTATAGAGGCGTACACCGGGGAGCTGTTTTTT.

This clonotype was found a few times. This CDR3 reads CASSREGSTSGEQYF. CDR3 sequence (DNA): TGTGCCAGCAGCCGGGAGGGGTCCACATCGGGAGAGCAGTACTTC. J is TRBJ2-7 and V is TRBV9, with 8 bases matching TRBD2. The CDR3 is 15 amino acids. The germline gives CDR1 SGDLS, CDR2 YYNGEE. V gave up 4 bases and J gave up 7 bases; unmatched junction bases: 13.

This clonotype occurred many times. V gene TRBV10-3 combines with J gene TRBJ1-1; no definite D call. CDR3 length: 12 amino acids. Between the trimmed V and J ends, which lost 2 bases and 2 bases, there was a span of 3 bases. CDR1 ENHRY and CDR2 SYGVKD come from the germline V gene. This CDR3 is CAISETNTEAFF. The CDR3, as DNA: TGTGCCATCAGTGAGACTAACACTGAAGCTTTCTTT.

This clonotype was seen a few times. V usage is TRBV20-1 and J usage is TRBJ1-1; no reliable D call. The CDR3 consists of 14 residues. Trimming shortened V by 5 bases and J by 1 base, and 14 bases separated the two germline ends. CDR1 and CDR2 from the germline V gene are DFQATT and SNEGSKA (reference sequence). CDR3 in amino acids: CSALTLDQNTEAFF. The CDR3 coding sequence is TGCAGTGCTCTTACACTGGACCAGAACACTGAAGCTTTCTTT.

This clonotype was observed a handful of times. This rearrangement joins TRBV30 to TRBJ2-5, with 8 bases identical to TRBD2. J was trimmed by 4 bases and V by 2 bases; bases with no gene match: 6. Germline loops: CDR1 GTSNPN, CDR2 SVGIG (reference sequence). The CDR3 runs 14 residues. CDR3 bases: TGTGCCTGGAGTCCCCTAGCGGGCGGAGAGACCCAGTACTTC. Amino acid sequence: CAWSPLAGGETQYF.